This entry describes one T cell receptor beta chain. The source of the sample is a study of blood T cell repertoires in COVID-19. The overall study: The United States, Italy and Spain were the sources of the acute and convalescent COVID-19 samples. T cells, B-cell-depleted T cells, or PBMCs supplied cDNA or gDNA.

Unmatched junction bases numbered 7, after V lost 4 bases and J lost 2 bases. CDR1 SNHLY and CDR2 FYNNEI come from the germline V gene. This CDR3 contains 15 residues. Study processing details: Counts of nucleated cells, estimated from reference gene primer amplification, were obtained. The data were produced by immunoSEQ multiplex PCR, yet TCRdb's version contains in-frame clones alone and is incomplete. That table gives V, J and clone size, and the DNA gave D and trimming. The repertoire consists of roughly 200,000 clones, with approximately 81% occurring once and the leading ten covering approximately 5%.

The chain uses TRBV2 and TRBJ2-5, with 7 bases aligning to TRBD2. Sequencing was carried out using peripheral blood. The sequence derives from a woman of 80 years or more with acute or convalescent COVID-19. CDR3 residues: CASSGGKGGQETQYF. The CDR3 DNA sequence: TGTGCCAGCAGTGGAGGGAAGGGAGGGCAAGAGACCCAGTACTTC. Variable domain in full (rest from reference TRBV2 and TRBJ2-5): EPEVTQTPSHQVTQMGQEVILRCVPISNHLYFYWYRQILGQKVEFLVSFYNNEISEKSEIFDDQFSVERPDGSNFTLKIRSTKLEDSAMYFCASSGGKGGQETQYFGPGTRLLVL.